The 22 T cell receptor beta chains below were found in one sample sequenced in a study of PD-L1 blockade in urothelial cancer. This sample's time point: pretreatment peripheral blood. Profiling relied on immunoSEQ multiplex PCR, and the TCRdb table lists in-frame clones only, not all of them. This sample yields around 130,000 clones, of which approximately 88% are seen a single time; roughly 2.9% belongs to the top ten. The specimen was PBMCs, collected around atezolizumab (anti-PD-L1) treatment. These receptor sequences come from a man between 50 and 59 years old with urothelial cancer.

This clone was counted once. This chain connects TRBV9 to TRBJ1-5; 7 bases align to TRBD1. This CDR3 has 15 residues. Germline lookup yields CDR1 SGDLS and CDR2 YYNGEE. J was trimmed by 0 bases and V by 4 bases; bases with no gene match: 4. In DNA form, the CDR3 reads TGTGCCAGCAGCAAGGGACAGTATAGCAATCAGCCCCAGCATTTT. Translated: CASSKGQYSNQPQHF.

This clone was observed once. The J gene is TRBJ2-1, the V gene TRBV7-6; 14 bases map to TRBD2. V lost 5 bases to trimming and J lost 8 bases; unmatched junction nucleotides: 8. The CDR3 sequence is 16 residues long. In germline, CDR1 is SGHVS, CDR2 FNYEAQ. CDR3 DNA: TGTGCCAGCAGCCTCACCGGGACTAGCGGGAGCGATGAGCAGTTCTTC. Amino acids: CASSLTGTSGSDEQFF.

Here the CDR3 reads CASSYAPTGNYGYTF. For the CDR3, the DNA is TGTGCCAGCAGTTACGCCCCGACAGGGAACTATGGCTACACCTTC. The J gene is TRBJ1-2, the V gene TRBV6-6; 7 bases align to TRBD1. V shed 2 bases and J 2 bases; nucleotides not matched to a gene: 5. The CDR3 has 15 residues. The germline CDR1 and CDR2 sequences are MNHNY and SVGAGI (reference sequence).

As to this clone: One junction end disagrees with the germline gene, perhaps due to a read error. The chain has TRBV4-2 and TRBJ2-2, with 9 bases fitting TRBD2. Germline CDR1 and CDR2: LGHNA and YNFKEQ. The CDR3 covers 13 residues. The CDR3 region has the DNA TGTGCCAGCAGCCCGGATAGCGGGAGCCCCTCCATTTTT. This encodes CASSPDSGSPSIF.

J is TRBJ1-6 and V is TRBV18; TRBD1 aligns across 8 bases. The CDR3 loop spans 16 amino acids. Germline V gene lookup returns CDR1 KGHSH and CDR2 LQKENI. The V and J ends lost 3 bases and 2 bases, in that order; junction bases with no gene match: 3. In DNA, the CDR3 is TGTGCCAGCTCACCCCAGGGGGCAACCTATAATTCACCCCTCCACTTT. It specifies CASSPQGATYNSPLHF.

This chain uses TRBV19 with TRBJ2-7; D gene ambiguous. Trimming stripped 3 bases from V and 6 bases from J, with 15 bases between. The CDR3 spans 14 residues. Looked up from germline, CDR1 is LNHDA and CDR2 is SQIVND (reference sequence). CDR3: CASSMAYRVSEQYF. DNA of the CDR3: TGTGCCAGTAGTATGGCCTATCGGGTCTCCGAGCAGTACTTC. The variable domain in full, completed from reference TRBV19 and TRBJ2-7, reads DGGITQSPKYLFRKEGQNVTLSCEQNLNHDAMYWYRQDPGQGLRLIYYSQIVNDFQKGDIAEGYSVSREKKESFPLTVTSAQKNPTAFYLCASSMAYRVSEQYFGPGTRLTVT.

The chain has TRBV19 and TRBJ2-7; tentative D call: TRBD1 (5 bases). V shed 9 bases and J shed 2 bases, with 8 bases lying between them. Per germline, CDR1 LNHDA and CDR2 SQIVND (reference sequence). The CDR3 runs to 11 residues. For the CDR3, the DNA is TGTGCCAGCTCACAGGCCTACGAGCAGTACTTC. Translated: CASSQAYEQYF. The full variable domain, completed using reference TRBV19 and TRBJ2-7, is DGGITQSPKYLFRKEGQNVTLSCEQNLNHDAMYWYRQDPGQGLRLIYYSQIVNDFQKGDIAEGYSVSREKKESFPLTVTSAQKNPTAFYLCASSQAYEQYFGPGTRLTVT.

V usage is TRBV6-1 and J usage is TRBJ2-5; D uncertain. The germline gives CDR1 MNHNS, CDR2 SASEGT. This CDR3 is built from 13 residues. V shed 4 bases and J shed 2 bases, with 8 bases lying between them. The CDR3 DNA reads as TGTGCCAGCAGTGTGCACCTACAAGAGACCCAGTACTTC. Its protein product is CASSVHLQETQYF.

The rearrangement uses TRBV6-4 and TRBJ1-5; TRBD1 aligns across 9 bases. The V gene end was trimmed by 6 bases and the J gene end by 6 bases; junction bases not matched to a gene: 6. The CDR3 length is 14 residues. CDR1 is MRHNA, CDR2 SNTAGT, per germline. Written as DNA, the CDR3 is TGTGCCAGCAGCGAAACAGGGGGCGTTCAGCCCCAGCATTTT. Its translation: CASSETGGVQPQHF.

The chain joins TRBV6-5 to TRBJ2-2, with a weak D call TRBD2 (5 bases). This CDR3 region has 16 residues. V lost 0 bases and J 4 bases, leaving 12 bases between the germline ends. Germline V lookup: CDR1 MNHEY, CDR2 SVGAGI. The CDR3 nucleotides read TGTGCCAGCAGTTACTCGACCCTAGCTATCACCGGGGAGCTGTTTTTT. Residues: CASSYSTLAITGELFF.

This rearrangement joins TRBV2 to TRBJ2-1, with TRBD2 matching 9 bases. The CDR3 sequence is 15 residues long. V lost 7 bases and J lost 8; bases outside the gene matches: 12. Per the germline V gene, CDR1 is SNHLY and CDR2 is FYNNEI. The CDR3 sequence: CASITSSGSGHEQFF. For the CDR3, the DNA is TGTGCCAGCATAACGAGTAGCGGGAGTGGGCATGAGCAGTTCTTC.

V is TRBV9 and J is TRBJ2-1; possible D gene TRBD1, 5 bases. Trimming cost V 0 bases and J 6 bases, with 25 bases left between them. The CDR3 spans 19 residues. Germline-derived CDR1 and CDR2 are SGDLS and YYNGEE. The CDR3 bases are TGTGCCAGCAGCGTAGACACAGGACGGACCGCTATCTTAAGCAATGAGCAGTTCTTC. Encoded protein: CASSVDTGRTAILSNEQFF.

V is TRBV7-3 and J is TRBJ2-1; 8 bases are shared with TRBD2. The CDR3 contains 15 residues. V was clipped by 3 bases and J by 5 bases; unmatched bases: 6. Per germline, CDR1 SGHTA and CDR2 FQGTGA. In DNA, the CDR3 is TGTGCCAGCAGCTTTGCCGGGAGGGCCGACAATGAGCAGTTCTTC. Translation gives CASSFAGRADNEQFF.

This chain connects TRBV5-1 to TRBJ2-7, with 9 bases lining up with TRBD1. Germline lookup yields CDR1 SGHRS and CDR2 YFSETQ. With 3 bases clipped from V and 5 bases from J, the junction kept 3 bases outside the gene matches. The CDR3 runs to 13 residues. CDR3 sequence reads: CASSSGTGNEQYF. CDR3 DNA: TGCGCCAGCAGCTCCGGGACAGGGAACGAGCAGTACTTC.

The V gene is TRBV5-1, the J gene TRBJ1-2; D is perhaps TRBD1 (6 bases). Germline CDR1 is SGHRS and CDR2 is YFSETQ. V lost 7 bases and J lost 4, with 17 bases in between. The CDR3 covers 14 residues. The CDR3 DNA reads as TGCGCCAGCTCCGAAGGGCAGGGGCCCTATGGCTACACCTTC. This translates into CASSEGQGPYGYTF.

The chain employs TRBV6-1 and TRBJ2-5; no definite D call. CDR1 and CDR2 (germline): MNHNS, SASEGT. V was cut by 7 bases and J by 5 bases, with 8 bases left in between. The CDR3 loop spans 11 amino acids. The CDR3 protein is CASIRDETQYF. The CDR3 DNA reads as TGTGCCAGCATTCGCGATGAGACCCAGTACTTC.

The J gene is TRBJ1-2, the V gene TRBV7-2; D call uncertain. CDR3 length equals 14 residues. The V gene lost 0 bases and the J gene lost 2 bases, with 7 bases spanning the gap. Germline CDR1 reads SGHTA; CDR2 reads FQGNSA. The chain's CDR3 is CASSLAGANYGYTF. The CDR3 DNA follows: TGTGCCAGCAGCTTAGCGGGAGCAAACTATGGCTACACCTTC.

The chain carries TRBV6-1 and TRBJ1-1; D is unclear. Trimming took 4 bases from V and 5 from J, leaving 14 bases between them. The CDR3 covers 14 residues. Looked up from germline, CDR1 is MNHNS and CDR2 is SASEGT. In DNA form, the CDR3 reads TGTGCCAGCAGTGCAATCCTAGGTAGGACTGAAGCTTTCTTT. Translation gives CASSAILGRTEAFF.

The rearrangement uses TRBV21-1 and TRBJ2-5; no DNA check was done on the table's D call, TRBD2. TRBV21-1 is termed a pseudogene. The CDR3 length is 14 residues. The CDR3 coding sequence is TGTGCCAGCGCCCACGGGGCGGGGGGGAAGACCCAGTACTTC. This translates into CASAHGAGGKTQYF.

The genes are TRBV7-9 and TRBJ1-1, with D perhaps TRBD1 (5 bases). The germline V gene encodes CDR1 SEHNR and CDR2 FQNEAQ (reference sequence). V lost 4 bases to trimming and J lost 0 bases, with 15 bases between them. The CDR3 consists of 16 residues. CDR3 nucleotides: TGTGCCAGCAGCTCCGACAGAGGACGTTTGAACACTGAAGCTTTCTTT. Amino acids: CASSSDRGRLNTEAFF.

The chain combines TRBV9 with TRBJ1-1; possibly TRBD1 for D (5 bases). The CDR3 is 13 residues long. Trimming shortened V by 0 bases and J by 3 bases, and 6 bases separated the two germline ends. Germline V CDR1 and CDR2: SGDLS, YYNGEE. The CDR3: CASSVGGHTEAFF. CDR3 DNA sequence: TGTGCCAGCAGCGTAGGGGGCCACACTGAAGCTTTCTTT.

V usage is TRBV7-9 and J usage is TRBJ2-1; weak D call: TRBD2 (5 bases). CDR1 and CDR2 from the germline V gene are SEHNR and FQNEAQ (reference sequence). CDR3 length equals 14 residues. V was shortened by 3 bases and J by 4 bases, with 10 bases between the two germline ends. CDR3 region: CASSFGRLYNEQFF. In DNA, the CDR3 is TGTGCCAGCAGCTTCGGCAGACTATACAATGAGCAGTTCTTC.